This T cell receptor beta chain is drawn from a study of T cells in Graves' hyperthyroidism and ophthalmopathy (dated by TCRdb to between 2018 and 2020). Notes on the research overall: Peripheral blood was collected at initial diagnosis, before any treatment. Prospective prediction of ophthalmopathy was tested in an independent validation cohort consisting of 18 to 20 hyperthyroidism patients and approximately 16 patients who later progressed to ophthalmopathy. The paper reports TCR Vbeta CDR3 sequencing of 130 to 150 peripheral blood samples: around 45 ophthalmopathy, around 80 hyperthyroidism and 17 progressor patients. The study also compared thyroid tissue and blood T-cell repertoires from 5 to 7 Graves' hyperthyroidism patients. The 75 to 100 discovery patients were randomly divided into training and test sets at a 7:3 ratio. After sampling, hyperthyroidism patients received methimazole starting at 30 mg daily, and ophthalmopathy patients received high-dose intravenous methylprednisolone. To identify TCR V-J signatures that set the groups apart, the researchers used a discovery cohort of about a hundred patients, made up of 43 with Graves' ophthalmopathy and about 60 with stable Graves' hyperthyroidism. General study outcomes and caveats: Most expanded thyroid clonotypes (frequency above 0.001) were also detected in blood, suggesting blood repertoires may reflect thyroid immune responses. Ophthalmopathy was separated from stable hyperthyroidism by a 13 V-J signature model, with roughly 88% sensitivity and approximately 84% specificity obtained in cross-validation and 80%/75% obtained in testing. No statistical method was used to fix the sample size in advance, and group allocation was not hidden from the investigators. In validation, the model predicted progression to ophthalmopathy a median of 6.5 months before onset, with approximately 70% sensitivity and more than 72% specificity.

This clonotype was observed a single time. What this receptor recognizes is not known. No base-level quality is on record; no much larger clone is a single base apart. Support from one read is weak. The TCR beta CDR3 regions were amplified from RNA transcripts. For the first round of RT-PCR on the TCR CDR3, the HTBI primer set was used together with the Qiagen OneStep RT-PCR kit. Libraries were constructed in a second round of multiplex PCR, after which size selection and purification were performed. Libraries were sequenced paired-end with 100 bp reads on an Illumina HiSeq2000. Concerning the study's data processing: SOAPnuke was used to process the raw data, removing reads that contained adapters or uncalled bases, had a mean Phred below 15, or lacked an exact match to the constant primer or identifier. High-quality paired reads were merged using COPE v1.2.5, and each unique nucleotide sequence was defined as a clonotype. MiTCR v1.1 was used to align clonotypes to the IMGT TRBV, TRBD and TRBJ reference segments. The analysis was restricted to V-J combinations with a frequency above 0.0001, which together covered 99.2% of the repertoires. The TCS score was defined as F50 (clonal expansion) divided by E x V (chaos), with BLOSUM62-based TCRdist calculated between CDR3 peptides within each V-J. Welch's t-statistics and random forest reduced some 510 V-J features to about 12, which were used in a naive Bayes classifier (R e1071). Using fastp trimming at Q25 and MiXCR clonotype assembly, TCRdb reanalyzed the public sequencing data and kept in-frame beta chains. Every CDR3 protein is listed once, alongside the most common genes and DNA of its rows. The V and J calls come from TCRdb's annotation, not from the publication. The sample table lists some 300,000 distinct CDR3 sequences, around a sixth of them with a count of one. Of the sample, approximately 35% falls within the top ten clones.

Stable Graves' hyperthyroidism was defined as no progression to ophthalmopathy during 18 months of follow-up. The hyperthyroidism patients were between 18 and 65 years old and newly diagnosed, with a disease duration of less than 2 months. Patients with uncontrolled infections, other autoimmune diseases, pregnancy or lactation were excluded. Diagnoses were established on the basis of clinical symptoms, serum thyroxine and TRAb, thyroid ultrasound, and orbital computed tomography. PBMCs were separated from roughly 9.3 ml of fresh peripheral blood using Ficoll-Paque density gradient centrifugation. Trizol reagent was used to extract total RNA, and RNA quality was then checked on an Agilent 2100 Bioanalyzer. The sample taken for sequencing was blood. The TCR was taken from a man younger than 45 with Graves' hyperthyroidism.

This receptor carries the CDR3 CASSQVGYTIYF. The bases are TGTGCCAGCAGCCAAGTGGGGTACACCATATATTTT. This sequence uses TRBV14 and TRBJ1-3, with the identity of the D gene unclear. Reading the germline V gene gives CDR1 SGHDN and CDR2 FVKESK. The CDR3 has 12 amino acids, counting the end cysteine and phenylalanine. Kept here is only the CDR3 DNA, which spans 36 bases and is read in frame from base 1. Trimming at the junction amounts to 1 base on V and 8 bases on J, and the germline ends lie 6 bases apart.